These T cell receptor beta chains were read from a single sample in a study of response to subunit inactivated influenza vaccine. TCRdb used MiXCR to reprocess the RT-PCR reads, holding one entry per CDR3 protein. The sample lists around 710,000 distinct CDR3 sequences, over 11% occurring once. The input for sequencing was PBMCs from blood, taken roughly 2 weeks before vaccination. These TCRs come from a man aged 50-59 years who received an inactivated influenza vaccine. Each CDR3 is given with its conserved first and last residue. Each record gives: J gene, D gene, V gene, clone size, CDR3 protein, CDR3 DNA. The D gene is left open where the match is weak. Where a row states a size, it is once, few, many or the class of an expanded clone; other rows omit it.

J: TRBJ2-5; D: NA; V: TRBV7-2; size: few; CDR3: CASSLATGYQETQYF; DNA: TGTGCCAGCAGCTTAGCAACAGGCTACCAAGAGACCCAGTACTTC
J: TRBJ2-5; D: NA; V: TRBV28; size: many; CDR3: CASSRTRKETQYF; DNA: TGTGCCAGCAGCCGGACACGGAAAGAGACCCAGTACTTC
J: TRBJ2-1; D: TRBD1; V: TRBV7-9; size: few; CDR3: CASSFGTGGAYNEQFF; DNA: TGTGCCAGCAGCTTTGGGACAGGGGGCGCCTACAATGAGCAGTTCTTC
J: TRBJ2-3; D: NA; V: TRBV20-1; size: NA; CDR3: CSARGEAFLTDTQYF; DNA: TGCAGTGCTAGAGGAGAGGCCTTTCTCACAGATACGCAGTATTTT
J: TRBJ2-3; D: TRBD2; V: TRBV12-3/TRBV12-4; size: NA; CDR3: CASSQSGGNTDTQYF; DNA: TGTGCCAGCAGTCAAAGCGGGGGGAACACAGATACGCAGTATTTT
J: TRBJ1-5; D: TRBD1; V: TRBV6-2/TRBV6-3; size: NA; CDR3: CASSYPRTGGRGQPQHF; DNA: TGTGCCAGCAGTTACCCAAGGACAGGGGGGAGAGGGCAGCCCCAGCATTTT
J: TRBJ2-1; D: TRBD1; V: TRBV14; size: NA; CDR3: CASSQMHRDRGQNNEQFF; DNA: TGTGCCAGCAGCCAAATGCACCGGGACAGGGGCCAAAACAATGAGCAGTTCTTC
J: TRBJ1-3; D: NA; V: TRBV10-2; size: NA; CDR3: CASSVGTGNTIYF; DNA: TGCGCCAGCAGTGTGGGGACTGGAAACACCATATATTTT
J: TRBJ1-4; D: NA; V: TRBV5-1; size: NA; CDR3: CASSLGDSGGRNEKLFF; DNA: TGCGCCAGCAGCTTGGGGGACTCCGGTGGGAGAAATGAAAAACTGTTTTTT
J: TRBJ1-2; D: NA; V: TRBV12-3/TRBV12-4; size: few; CDR3: CASRIQGNYGYTF; DNA: TGTGCCAGCAGGATACAGGGTAACTATGGCTACACCTTC
J: TRBJ2-3; D: NA; V: TRBV29-1; size: many; CDR3: CSVERGRGTDTQYF; DNA: TGCAGCGTTGAGAGGGGCAGGGGTACAGATACGCAGTATTTT
J: TRBJ2-7; D: TRBD1; V: TRBV28; size: NA; CDR3: CASRETGVFHEQYF; DNA: TGTGCCAGCAGGGAGACAGGGGTATTCCACGAGCAGTACTTC
J: TRBJ2-3; D: NA; V: TRBV7-2; size: few; CDR3: CASSLAVGRLSTDTQYF; DNA: TGTGCCAGCAGCTTAGCCGTGGGGCGGCTTAGCACAGATACGCAGTATTTT
J: TRBJ1-6; D: TRBD1; V: TRBV4-2; size: NA; CDR3: CASSQEQGQISPLHF; DNA: TGTGCCAGCAGCCAAGAACAGGGGCAGATTTCACCCCTCCACTTT
J: TRBJ2-5; D: NA; V: TRBV24-1; size: NA; CDR3: CATSESGAQETQYF; DNA: TGTGCCACCAGTGAGTCCGGGGCCCAAGAGACCCAGTACTTC
J: TRBJ2-1; D: TRBD2; V: TRBV29-1; size: few; CDR3: CSVAQREDEQFF; DNA: TGCAGCGTTGCCCAGCGGGAGGATGAGCAGTTCTTC
J: TRBJ2-6; D: NA; V: TRBV19; size: NA; CDR3: CASSIYRNSGANVLTF; DNA: TGTGCCAGTAGTATTTACAGGAACTCTGGGGCCAACGTCCTGACTTTC
J: TRBJ2-1; D: NA; V: TRBV7-9; size: few; CDR3: CASSLGAPSYNEQFF; DNA: TGTGCCAGCAGCTTAGGGGCACCTTCCTACAATGAGCAGTTCTTC
J: TRBJ2-1; D: TRBD2; V: TRBV12-3/TRBV12-4; size: few; CDR3: CASSLRTSGSWYNEQFF; DNA: TGTGCCAGCAGTCTAAGGACTAGCGGGAGCTGGTACAATGAGCAGTTCTTC
J: TRBJ2-7; D: NA; V: TRBV7-2; size: few; CDR3: CASSSLPQGYEQYF; DNA: TGTGCCAGCAGCTCCCTGCCACAGGGTTACGAGCAGTACTTC
J: TRBJ2-3; D: NA; V: TRBV20-1; size: NA; CDR3: CSAPNPGGRESQYF; DNA: TGCAGTGCCCCAAATCCAGGAGGCCGTGAGTCGCAGTATTTT
J: TRBJ2-7; D: NA; V: TRBV3-1; size: many; CDR3: CASSQGQYAYEQYF; DNA: TGTGCCAGCAGCCAAGGGCAGTATGCCTACGAGCAGTACTTC
J: TRBJ2-1; D: NA; V: TRBV5-1; size: few; CDR3: CASPGRLEGNEQFF; DNA: TGCGCCAGCCCGGGCCGTCTCGAGGGGAATGAGCAGTTCTTC
J: TRBJ1-2; D: NA; V: TRBV6-5; size: few; CDR3: CASSYTGSIANYGYTF; DNA: TGTGCCAGCAGTTACACAGGGTCAATCGCCAACTATGGCTACACCTTC
J: TRBJ1-5; D: NA; V: TRBV12-3/TRBV12-4; size: NA; CDR3: CASSFSAHQPQHF; DNA: TGTGCCAGCAGTTTTTCGGCTCATCAGCCCCAGCATTTT
J: TRBJ2-5; D: NA; V: TRBV7-9; size: few; CDR3: CASSSRSWVETQYF; DNA: TGTGCCAGCAGCTCCCGTTCGTGGGTAGAGACCCAGTACTTC
J: TRBJ2-4; D: NA; V: TRBV12-3/TRBV12-4; size: few; CDR3: CASSLASGRYIQYF; DNA: TGTGCCAGCAGTTTGGCTTCGGGGAGATACATTCAGTACTTC
J: TRBJ2-7; D: TRBD1; V: TRBV6-1; size: few; CDR3: CASRTASGTGVGEQYF; DNA: TGTGCCAGCAGGACAGCTTCCGGGACAGGGGTCGGCGAGCAGTACTTC
J: TRBJ2-7; D: NA; V: TRBV5-5; size: few; CDR3: CASSQRLVDYSYEQYF; DNA: TGTGCCAGCAGCCAGCGGTTAGTCGATTATTCCTACGAGCAGTACTTC
J: TRBJ2-7; D: NA; V: TRBV3-1; size: NA; CDR3: CASSQGITSYEQYF; DNA: TGTGCCAGCAGCCAAGGTATCACATCCTACGAGCAGTACTTC
J: TRBJ2-7; D: NA; V: TRBV5-1; size: few; CDR3: CASSLPNNTGATSYEQYF; DNA: TGCGCCAGCAGCTTACCAAATAATACAGGAGCGACCTCCTACGAGCAGTACTTC
J: TRBJ2-4; D: NA; V: TRBV28; size: NA; CDR3: CASSRGGGKNIQYF; DNA: TGTGCCAGCAGTAGAGGGGGGGGGAAAAACATTCAGTACTTC
J: TRBJ2-7; D: TRBD2; V: TRBV7-8; size: few; CDR3: CASSLVSTSGSRYEQYF; DNA: TGTGCCAGCAGCTTAGTATCGACTAGCGGGAGTCGGTACGAGCAGTACTTC
J: TRBJ2-3; D: NA; V: TRBV9; size: NA; CDR3: CASSVSLISTDTQYF; DNA: TGTGCCAGCAGCGTATCACTTATTAGCACAGATACGCAGTATTTT
J: TRBJ1-2; D: TRBD1; V: TRBV11-2; size: NA; CDR3: CASSLTGGNYGYTF; DNA: TGTGCCAGCAGCTTGACAGGGGGGAACTATGGCTACACCTTC
J: TRBJ2-7; D: NA; V: TRBV3-1; size: many; CDR3: CASSQRPPYEQYF; DNA: TGTGCCAGCAGCCAGCGGCCTCCCTACGAGCAGTACTTC
J: TRBJ2-7; D: NA; V: TRBV10-3; size: many; CDR3: CAISESRLDSYEQYF; DNA: TGTGCCATCAGTGAGTCAAGATTGGACTCCTACGAGCAGTACTTC
J: TRBJ2-3; D: NA; V: TRBV7-6; size: NA; CDR3: CASSQPPTSTDTQYF; DNA: TGTGCCTCCTCCCAACCCCCAACTAGCACAGATACGCAGTATTTT
J: TRBJ2-7; D: NA; V: TRBV7-6; size: NA; CDR3: CASSRTAAGFPYEQYF; DNA: TGTGCCAGCAGCCGAACCGCGGCCGGGTTTCCCTACGAGCAGTACTTC
J: TRBJ1-1; D: NA; V: TRBV12-3/TRBV12-4; size: many; CDR3: CASSFLAGASNTEAFF; DNA: NA
J: TRBJ2-5; D: TRBD2; V: TRBV7-2; size: NA; CDR3: CASSLVWTSGETQYF; DNA: TGTGCCAGCAGCTTAGTCTGGACTAGCGGAGAGACCCAGTACTTC
J: TRBJ2-7; D: NA; V: TRBV14; size: NA; CDR3: CASGGDFYEQYF; DNA: TGTGCCAGCGGCGGGGATTTCTACGAGCAGTACTTC
J: TRBJ2-3; D: NA; V: TRBV4-2; size: NA; CDR3: CASSPGIGSDTQYF; DNA: TGTGCCAGCAGCCCCGGGATAGGATCAGATACGCAGTATTTT
J: TRBJ1-5; D: NA; V: TRBV24-1; size: NA; CDR3: CATSGREFNQPQHF; DNA: TGTGCCACCAGTGGAAGGGAATTCAATCAGCCCCAGCATTTT
J: TRBJ2-5; D: NA; V: TRBV25-1; size: NA; CDR3: CASSDGTFETQYF; DNA: TGTGCCAGCAGTGATGGCACTTTTGAGACCCAGTACTTC
J: TRBJ2-2; D: TRBD2; V: TRBV20-1; size: NA; CDR3: CSARKLAGVTGELFF; DNA: TGCAGTGCTAGGAAACTAGCGGGAGTCACCGGGGAGCTGTTTTTT
J: TRBJ2-5; D: NA; V: TRBV29-1; size: many; CDR3: CSVGGRETQYF; DNA: TGCAGCGTTGGGGGGAGGGAGACCCAGTACTTC
J: TRBJ1-2; D: NA; V: TRBV6-1; size: NA; CDR3: CASTPSGATRDGYTF; DNA: TGTGCCAGCACCCCCTCGGGGGCAACTCGGGATGGCTACACCTTC
J: TRBJ2-2; D: NA; V: TRBV6-1; size: NA; CDR3: CASSETLPNTGELFF; DNA: TGTGCCAGCAGTGAGACCTTACCGAACACCGGGGAGCTGTTTTTT
J: TRBJ2-7; D: TRBD2; V: TRBV28; size: NA; CDR3: CASSQGLAGDSYEQYF; DNA: TGTGCCAGCAGCCAGGGACTAGCGGGAGATTCCTACGAGCAGTACTTC
J: TRBJ1-1; D: NA; V: TRBV28; size: NA; CDR3: CASSLKGTREAFF; DNA: TGTGCCAGCAGTTTAAAGGGCACTCGGGAGGCTTTCTTT
J: TRBJ2-1; D: TRBD2; V: TRBV18; size: few; CDR3: CASSPAAGVYNEQFF; DNA: TGTGCCAGCTCGCCCGCCGCGGGAGTGTACAATGAGCAGTTCTTC
J: TRBJ2-7; D: TRBD2; V: TRBV18; size: NA; CDR3: CASSPSGGPTGEQYF; DNA: TGTGCCAGCTCACCCTCGGGGGGTCCCACCGGAGAGCAGTACTTC
J: TRBJ2-1; D: NA; V: TRBV28; size: many; CDR3: CASSAQAPEQFF; DNA: TGTGCCAGCAGTGCACAGGCCCCTGAGCAGTTCTTC
J: TRBJ1-5; D: NA; V: TRBV18; size: NA; CDR3: CASSSLGWGNQPQHF; DNA: TGTGCCAGCTCATCTCTCGGATGGGGCAATCAGCCCCAGCATTTT
J: TRBJ2-1; D: NA; V: TRBV7-3; size: NA; CDR3: CASSLVEASSYNEQFF; DNA: TGTGCCAGCAGCTTAGTTGAGGCGAGCTCCTACAATGAGCAGTTCTTC
J: TRBJ1-1; D: TRBD1; V: TRBV6-1; size: NA; CDR3: CASRTGTDNTEAFF; DNA: TGTGCCAGCAGAACCGGGACAGATAACACTGAAGCTTTCTTT